This T cell receptor beta chain was observed in a study of OX40 agonist ivuxolimab in advanced cancers. Whole-study context: Patients were dosed with the agonistic anti-OX40 (CD134) antibody ivuxolimab. Study-level points and caveats: Clones of CD4+ and CD8+ blood T cells grew by week 6 at doses of 0.1 to 3.0 mg/kg. The study did not work out the antigen specificity of the expanded peripheral T cells. CD8+ T cells showed, on average, more clonal expansion than CD4+ cells.

This clone was observed a few times. Its antigen remains unknown. V gave up 0 bases and J gave up 2 bases, with 19 bases separating them. In germline, CDR1 is LGHNA, CDR2 YSLEER. This CDR3 is 18 amino acids long. Measured with immunoSEQ multiplex PCR; TCRdb has only the in-frame clones, and not every one. The table has tens of thousands of clones, 75% to 90% seen once. The source material was CD4+ or CD8+ T cells sorted from blood, sampled in a trial of the OX40 agonist ivuxolimab. The chain links TRBV4-3 to TRBJ1-2; no firm D call. This clonotype was sampled from an adult with an advanced solid tumor such as melanoma, head and neck, liver or kidney cancer. CDR3 protein: CASSQDFAGLGANYGYTF. For the CDR3, the DNA is TGCGCCAGCAGCCAAGATTTCGCAGGTCTCGGCGCAAACTATGGCTACACCTTC.